A selection of T cell receptor beta chains follows, all from one sample in a study of T cells after yellow fever vaccination. TCRdb reprocessed the 5' RACE reads with MiXCR, giving one entry per CDR3 protein. In the table there are fewer than 500,000 distinct CDR3 sequences, roughly a sixth of which are singletons. The sample was PBMCs, taken before the yellow fever booster vaccination. These receptors were taken from a man aged 18 to 30 who received the YFV17D yellow fever vaccine. Each CDR3 is given with its conserved first and last residue. A D gene is named only where the DNA matches it firmly. A row's size may be missing; if present it is once, few, many or a size class.

TGTGCCACCAGTGATGCGGCACAGGGGGACACCGGGGAGCTGTTTTTT	CATSDAAQGDTGELFF	few	TRBD1	TRBV24-1	TRBJ2-2
TGTGCCAGCAGCTTGGTAAGTTTACAGACCGAGCAGTACTTC	CASSLVSLQTEQYF	-	-	TRBV5-6	TRBJ2-7
TGCGCCAGCAGCCAAGCTGCAGGGTTCTATGGCTACACCTTC	CASSQAAGFYGYTF	few	-	TRBV4-1	TRBJ1-2
TGTGCCAGCCAACAACAGTCAACTAATGAAAAACTGTTTTTT	CASQQQSTNEKLFF	few	-	TRBV28	TRBJ1-4
TGCGCCAGCAGTGCCCTGGTTTGGGAGAGCTCCTATAATTCACCCCTCCACTTT	CASSALVWESSYNSPLHF	-	-	TRBV10-2	TRBJ1-6
TGTGCCAGCACAAAGAGGACAGGCCCCTCTGGAAACACCATATATTTT	CASTKRTGPSGNTIYF	-	TRBD1	TRBV7-9	TRBJ1-3
TGTGCCAGCAGTTGGGGGACAGGGGAGGCCGGGGAGCTGTTTTTT	CASSWGTGEAGELFF	few	TRBD1	TRBV6-5	TRBJ2-2
TGTGCCAGCAGCTATTGGACAGGGGCCAACAATGAGCAGTTCTTC	CASSYWTGANNEQFF	-	TRBD1	TRBV12-3/TRBV12-4	TRBJ2-1
TGTGCCAGCACTGCCGGGAGGTCCTATGGCTACACCTTC	CASTAGRSYGYTF	few	-	TRBV6-5	TRBJ1-2
TGTGCCACCGAGGGACTGGATAATTCACCCCTCCACTTT	CATEGLDNSPLHF	-	-	TRBV6-2/TRBV6-3	TRBJ1-6
TGTGCCAGCAGTTACCAGCAGCCCACAGATACGCAGTATTTT	CASSYQQPTDTQYF	-	-	TRBV6-2/TRBV6-3	TRBJ2-3